The T cell receptor (beta chain) under discussion was sequenced for a study of blood T cell repertoires in COVID-19. Study-wide context: The United States, Italy and Spain were the sources of the acute and convalescent COVID-19 samples. PBMCs, B-cell-depleted T cells, or T cells provided the cDNA or gDNA that made up the material.

How the authors handled the data: Amplification with reference gene primers provided the estimates of nucleated cell counts. Libraries were prepared by immunoSEQ multiplex PCR; TCRdb keeps only in-frame clonotypes and omits some of them. V and J calls and clone size come straight from that table; D and trimming were deduced from the DNA. This sample has about 140,000 clones, with about 91% found just once. The receptor was isolated from an older woman with acute or convalescent COVID-19. The source material was peripheral blood.

The CDR3 sequence: CASSHDTHSYEQYF. CDR3 sequence (DNA): TGCGCCAGCAGCCATGACACGCACTCCTACGAGCAGTACTTC. The rearrangement uses TRBV4-3 and TRBJ2-7; no definite D call. CDR3 length: 14 amino acids. Trimming shortened V by 3 bases and J by 0 bases, and 9 bases separated the two germline ends. The germline V gene encodes CDR1 LGHNA and CDR2 YSLEER.